This TCR beta chain was sequenced in a study of T-cell reconstitution after alpha-beta-depleted transplantation in children. The TCRbeta library incorporated unique molecular identifiers. TCRdb reprocessed the PCR reads via MiXCR and lists one record per CDR3 protein. This repertoire shows some 240,000 distinct CDR3 sequences, about 9.6% found once; its top ten account for less than 6%. In this sample, this clonotype turned up many times. CDR3 length equals 17 residues. Trimming pared 3 bases from V and 3 bases from J, leaving 18 bases between. The V gene's germline CDR1 is MGHRA and CDR2 YSYEKL. This sample comprised PBMCs from the stem cell graft donor, obtained from the stem cell graft. The chain joins TRBV4-1 to TRBJ2-1; D may be TRBD1 (7 bases). The TCR was taken from a human donor who donated a stem cell graft to a child with SCID. The CDR3 loop reads CASSHLAGGSGYNEQFF. CDR3 DNA sequence: TGCGCCAGCAGCCATCTAGCAGGGGGGTCTGGCTACAATGAGCAGTTCTTC.